This is a list of T cell receptor beta chains from one sample in a study of post-analysis software for immune sequencing data. Using its own MiXCR run on the PCR reads, TCRdb lists one record per CDR3 protein. The sample includes 430,000 or so distinct CDR3 sequences, 30% to 45% of them seen just once. The sample was blood. The receptor set was obtained from a girl between 2 and 10 years old with multiple sclerosis. CDR3s include the opening cysteine and the closing phenylalanine or tryptophan. D genes are given only for firm matches. Some rows have no size entry. The others give once, few or many, or a class for an expanded clone.

size,V,J,D,CDR3,DNA
many,TRBV10-3,TRBJ2-7,NA,CAISELSRPYEQYF,TGTGCCATCAGTGAGTTAAGCCGTCCCTACGAGCAGTACTTC
NA,TRBV28,TRBJ2-5,NA,CASSFQVRGWETQYF,TGTGCCAGCAGTTTCCAAGTGAGGGGGTGGGAGACCCAGTACTTC
few,TRBV7-2,TRBJ2-7,NA,CASSLAGGQLYEQYF,TGTGCCAGCAGCTTAGCGGGGGGCCAACTCTACGAGCAGTACTTC
NA,TRBV25-1,TRBJ2-7,NA,CASSGVVGHYEQYF,TGTGCCAGCAGTGGGGTGGTGGGACACTACGAGCAGTACTTC
few,TRBV13,TRBJ2-7,TRBD1,CASTFDRGLFYEQYF,TGTGCCAGCACCTTTGACAGGGGGCTTTTTTACGAGCAGTACTTC
NA,TRBV5-1,TRBJ1-4,NA,CASSLGVLPPPRSNEKLFF,TGCGCCAGCAGCTTGGGGGTTTTACCCCCACCGCGTTCTAATGAAAAACTGTTTTTT
NA,TRBV11-2,TRBJ1-6,NA,CASSLTSDWVSPLHF,TGTGCCAGCAGCTTAACATCGGACTGGGTTTCACCCCTCCACTTT
few,TRBV6-1,TRBJ2-1,NA,CASSARVVRRDAPEVRYNEQFF,TGTGCCAGCAGTGCCCGCGTGGTGAGGCGGGACGCCCCAGAAGTGAGGTACAATGAGCAGTTCTTC
NA,TRBV23-1,TRBJ2-4,TRBD2,CASSQPSGTVVAKNIQYF,TGCGCCAGCAGTCAACCGAGCGGGACGGTCGTAGCCAAAAACATTCAGTACTTC
few,TRBV5-1,TRBJ2-7,TRBD1,CASSSPDRGTGSYEQYF,TGCGCCAGCAGCTCCCCGGACAGGGGAACGGGCTCCTACGAGCAGTACTTC
NA,TRBV7-6,TRBJ2-1,TRBD2,CASSFGQRGAEQFF,TGTGCCAGCAGCTTCGGTCAGCGGGGGGCCGAGCAGTTCTTC
NA,TRBV6-7,TRBJ1-2,TRBD1,CASSNTDRDYGYTF,TGTGCCAGCAGTAACACCGACAGGGACTATGGCTACACCTTC
few,TRBV15,TRBJ2-1,TRBD2,CATSRGQGTTDEQFF,TGTGCCACCAGCAGAGGTCAAGGGACTACGGATGAGCAGTTCTTC
NA,TRBV7-9,TRBJ2-3,NA,CASSLAGGPKDTQYF,TGTGCCAGCAGCTTAGCGGGGGGGCCGAAGGATACGCAGTATTTT
many,TRBV7-3,TRBJ2-1,NA,CASSELGGPGNEQFF,TGTGCCAGCAGCGAGCTGGGGGGGCCGGGGAATGAGCAGTTCTTC
few,TRBV29-1,TRBJ1-2,TRBD1,CSARTGTGGIGYTF,TGCAGCGCGAGGACCGGGACAGGGGGCATTGGCTACACCTTC
few,TRBV4-1,TRBJ2-5,TRBD1,CASSQPTGWTGGAVRETQYF,TGCGCCAGCAGCCAACCTACGGGTTGGACAGGGGGCGCGGTGAGAGAGACCCAGTACTTC
NA,TRBV7-9,TRBJ2-1,TRBD1,CASSLARTGYNEQFF,TGTGCCAGCAGCTTAGCACGGACAGGATATAATGAGCAGTTCTTC
NA,TRBV20-1,TRBJ2-2,NA,CSARITGELFF,TGCAGTGCTCGTATTACCGGGGAGCTGTTTTTT
NA,TRBV14,TRBJ1-5,NA,CASSPVAGQPQHF,TGTGCCAGCAGCCCCGTAGCGGGTCAGCCCCAGCATTTT
once,TRBV3-1,TRBJ1-2,NA,CASSQDGNIIQVSYGYTF,TGTGCCAGCAGCCAAGATGGGAATATAATTCAGGTATCCTATGGCTACACCTTC
few,TRBV28,TRBJ1-2,NA,CASRRRTDLYYGYTF,TGTGCCAGCAGGAGAAGGACAGACCTATACTATGGCTACACCTTC
few,TRBV20-1,TRBJ2-3,NA,CSVAGGLGDTQYF,TGCAGCGTAGCCGGAGGATTGGGGGATACGCAGTATTTT